The 29 T cell receptor beta chains reported below all come from one sample, sequenced in a study of regulatory T cells in long-lasting Graves disease. Regarding time point: newly diagnosed GD, antithyroid drugs for less than 3 months. PBMC-derived RNA was used for the TCR library. The authors built TCR beta libraries using iRepertoire HTBI primers and Arm-PCR of CDR3 regions. Each CDR3 protein is one row after TCRdb ran MiXCR on the multiplex PCR reads. The data contain about 620,000 distinct CDR3 sequences, 16% of them singletons. This sample also belongs to another study, concerning T cells in Graves' hyperthyroidism and ophthalmopathy.

Sequencing used peripheral blood mononuclear cells (PBMCs), obtained at new diagnosis, from a patient treated with antithyroid drugs. Source of these receptors: a woman aged 25-40 years with Graves disease.

As for this clonotype: A clone one base away is much larger, so this may be a read error. This sequence joins TRBV28 and TRBJ2-7; TRBD2 matches 9 bases. The CDR3 sequence is 14 residues long. Looked up from germline, CDR1 is MDHEN and CDR2 is SYDVKM. After removal of 3 bases from V and 7 bases from J, the junction contained 7 bases not matched to a gene. CDR3 in amino acids: CASSLTSGSLEQYF. The CDR3 DNA reads as TGTGCCAGCAGTTTGACTAGCGGTTCCTTAGAGCAGTACTTC.

There are a few counts of this clonotype. The J gene is TRBJ1-4, the V gene TRBV6-2 or TRBV6-3; no firm D call. The CDR3 consists of 16 residues. Germline assignment: CDR1 MNHEY and CDR2 SVGEGT. The ends were cut back, 5 bases at V and 0 bases at J, with 13 bases in the middle. In DNA, the CDR3 is TGTGCCAGCAGTAGCATTACTGGGTCAACTAATGAAAAACTGTTTTTT. It is translated as CASSSITGSTNEKLFF.

The genes are TRBV24-1 and TRBJ1-6; D remains unclear. The CDR3 is 14 residues long. CDR1 KGHDR and CDR2 SFDVKD come from the germline V gene. Trimming stripped 3 bases from V and 6 bases from J, with 8 bases between. In DNA, the CDR3 is TGTGCCACCAGTGATCGACCGGCTAATTCACCCCTCCACTTT. Protein sequence: CATSDRPANSPLHF.

As concerns this clonotype: This may come from a read error, since a much larger clone is one base off. The genes are TRBV2 and TRBJ1-2; 7 bases are a match to TRBD1. Germline CDR1 is SNHLY and CDR2 is FYNNEI. The CDR3 runs to 13 residues. Trimming took 5 bases from V and 9 from J; bases not matched to a gene: 9. The CDR3 nucleotides are TGTGCCAGCAGTCGGGACAGTACTTATTGCTACACCTTC. Encoded protein: CASSRDSTYCYTF.

Notes on this clonotype: Possible read error: a much larger clone is one base away. CDR3 residues: CASSLGPQDQETQYF. CDR3 nucleotides: TGTGCCAGCAGTTTAGGTCCGCAGGACCAAGAGACCCAGTACTTC. The chain employs TRBV27 and TRBJ2-5; D is undetermined. CDR3 length: 15 amino acids. Germline lookup yields CDR1 MNHEY and CDR2 SMNVEV (reference sequence). Trimming took 2 bases from V and 0 from J, leaving 10 bases between them.

There are many counts of this clonotype. In nucleotides, the CDR3 is TGTGCCAGCAGCGACCGGTGGGACGGTAATCAGCCCCAGCATTTT. This encodes CASSDRWDGNQPQHF. The chain couples TRBV11-2 to TRBJ1-5; TRBD1 is a possible D gene (5 bases). Germline values: CDR1 SGHAT, CDR2 FQNNGV. The CDR3 totals 15 residues. V lost 5 bases and J lost 4, with 15 bases in between.

This clonotype was counted at least ten times. This chain connects TRBV27 to TRBJ1-4, with 7 bases identical to TRBD1. CDR1 MNHEY and CDR2 SMNVEV come from the germline V gene (reference sequence). Trimming took 7 bases from V and 7 from J; bases not matched to a gene: 12. This CDR3 is built from 15 residues. The CDR3 loop reads CASKPSDRVFEKLFF. The CDR3, as DNA: TGTGCCAGCAAGCCCTCCGACAGGGTATTTGAAAAACTGTTTTTT.

This clonotype was seen repeatedly, ten times or more. This chain connects TRBV5-1 to TRBJ2-3; 8 bases are a match to TRBD2. CDR1 is SGHRS and CDR2 is YFSETQ in the germline V gene. V lost 0 bases and J lost 1; bases outside the gene matches: 7. This CDR3 is built from 17 residues. The CDR3 nucleotides read TGCGCCAGCAGCTTGGTTCTCGCGGGAGGCGGCACAGATACGCAGTATTTT. Amino acid sequence: CASSLVLAGGGTDTQYF.

This clonotype was recorded at least ten times. DNA of the CDR3: TGTGCCAGCAGAACGACAGGGACCAACACTGAAGCTTTCTTT. Translated: CASRTTGTNTEAFF. The chain recombines TRBV28 with TRBJ1-1, with TRBD1 identical over 7 bases. V was clipped by 6 bases and J by 2 bases; unmatched bases: 6. Germline V gene lookup returns CDR1 MDHEN and CDR2 SYDVKM. The CDR3 loop spans 14 amino acids.

The sample holds a few counts of this clonotype. The chain carries TRBV20-1 and TRBJ1-2, with a weak D call TRBD1 (5 bases). This CDR3 is 16 amino acids long. Germline V gives CDR1 DFQATT, CDR2 SNEGSKA (reference sequence). With 0 bases removed from V and 5 bases from J, the gap between germline ends came to 19 bases. The CDR3 spells CSARDGATGRLYGYTF. The CDR3 coding sequence is TGCAGTGCTAGAGATGGGGCGACTGGAAGACTTTATGGCTACACCTTC.

V is TRBV20-1 and J is TRBJ2-7, with TRBD2 matching over 13 bases. Trimming at V came to 4 bases and at J to 1 base, leaving 7 bases not matched to a gene. Germline V lookup: CDR1 DFQATT, CDR2 SNEGSKA (reference sequence). The CDR3 spans 16 residues. The CDR3 DNA follows: TGCAGTGCTATGGGAGAGACTAGCGGGAGGTCCTACGAGCAGTACTTC. Its translation: CSAMGETSGRSYEQYF.

On this clonotype: A clone one base away is much larger, so this may be a read error. The rearrangement uses TRBV10-3 and TRBJ2-7, with 8 bases matching TRBD1. From germline, CDR1 is ENHRY and CDR2 SYGVKD. This CDR3 has 15 amino acids. CDR3 protein: CAISESGQGSYERYF. The DNA of the CDR3 is TGTGCCATCAGTGAGTCAGGACAGGGATCCTACGAGCGGTACTTC.

This clonotype was observed many times. The chain couples TRBV7-2 to TRBJ1-2, with D possibly being TRBD1 (5 bases). Trimming removed 1 base at V and 8 bases at J, with 14 bases between. The germline CDR1 and CDR2 sequences are SGHTA and FQGNSA. The CDR3 consists of 14 residues. CDR3: CASSLGPGHGGYTF. The CDR3 bases are TGTGCCAGCAGCTTAGGGCCTGGACACGGAGGCTACACCTTC. Complete variable domain (other parts from reference TRBV7-2 and TRBJ1-2): GAGVSQSPSNKVTEKGKDVELRCDPISGHTALYWYRQSLGQGLEFLIYFQGNSAPDKSGLPSDRFSAERTGGSVSTLTIQRTQQEDSAVYLCASSLGPGHGGYTFGSGTRLTVV.

This clonotype was counted ten times or more. The chain joins TRBV5-1 to TRBJ1-1; 7 bases match TRBD1. Germline CDR1 SGHRS, CDR2 YFSETQ. The CDR3 length is 14 residues. V gave up 4 bases and J gave up 1 base; unmatched junction bases: 4. Here the CDR3 DNA reads TGCGCCAGCAGCGCCGGGACAGCGAACACTGAAGCTTTCTTT. Protein: CASSAGTANTEAFF.

This clonotype was counted between two and nine times. This chain uses TRBV28 with TRBJ2-5; D may correspond to TRBD1 or TRBD2 (5 bases each). Germline V lookup: CDR1 MDHEN, CDR2 SYDVKM. Trimming took off 6 bases at V and 5 bases at J, with 13 bases between the two ends. This CDR3 spans 13 amino acids. CDR3 amino acids: CASSDRGPETQYF. CDR3 coding DNA: TGTGCCAGCAGCGACCGGGGCCCCGAGACCCAGTACTTC.

This clonotype was detected only a few times. CDR3 sequence reads: CASSYEGGSYGYTF. DNA of the CDR3: TGTGCCAGCAGCTACGAGGGAGGAAGCTATGGCTACACCTTC. The rearrangement uses TRBV7-9 and TRBJ1-2, with no clear D. The germline V and J ends were trimmed by 4 bases and 4 bases, with 13 bases remaining between them. This CDR3 spans 14 amino acids. Germline V gene sequence: CDR1 SEHNR, CDR2 FQNEAQ (reference sequence).

This clonotype was detected ten times or more. J is TRBJ1-2 and V is TRBV11-2, with D possibly being TRBD1 (5 bases). This CDR3 spans 14 amino acids. Germline lookup yields CDR1 SGHAT and CDR2 FQNNGV. Trimming took off 5 bases at V and 5 bases at J, with 15 bases between the two ends. The CDR3, as DNA: TGTGCCAGCAGCCGCCCCCCGAGGGGATATGGCTACACCTTC. It specifies CASSRPPRGYGYTF.

J is TRBJ2-2 and V is TRBV12-3 or TRBV12-4; TRBD2 aligns across 8 bases. CDR3 size: 17 residues. Unmatched junction bases numbered 10, after V lost 5 bases and J lost 2 bases. Here the CDR3 DNA reads TGTGCCAGCAGTCCCCTAGGCGGGAGGAAAAACACCGGGGAGCTGTTTTTT. Its protein product is CASSPLGGRKNTGELFF.

The chain is built from TRBV7-3 and TRBJ2-2, with 7 nucleotides matching TRBD1. J lost 0 bases, V lost 0 bases, and 1 base had no gene match. The CDR3 consists of 16 residues. CDR1 is SGHTA, CDR2 FQGTGA, per germline. The chain's CDR3 is CASSLTGTANTGELFF. In nucleotides, the CDR3 is TGTGCCAGCAGCTTAACCGGGACAGCGAACACCGGGGAGCTGTTTTTT. Full variable domain (missing parts from reference TRBV7-3 and TRBJ2-2): GAGVSQTPSNKVTEKGKYVELRCDPISGHTALYWYRQSLGQGPEFLIYFQGTGAADDSGLPNDRFFAVRPEGSVSTLKIQRTERGDSAVYLCASSLTGTANTGELFFGEGSRLTVL.

About this clonotype itself: The junction shows a germline mismatch at one end, possibly a read error. The rearrangement links TRBV7-2 to TRBJ1-2; 9 bases are shared with TRBD1. Per the germline V gene, CDR1 is SGHTA and CDR2 is FQGNSA. This CDR3 has 15 amino acids. The CDR3 protein is CASSSPGTGNSGYTF. CDR3 nucleotide sequence: TGTGCCAGCAGCTCTCCCGGGACAGGGAACTCTGGCTACACCTTC.

The chain has TRBV20-1 and TRBJ2-5, with D unresolved. The CDR3 totals 13 residues. Germline CDR1 DFQATT, CDR2 SNEGSKA (reference sequence). V lost 6 bases, J lost 3 bases, and 14 bases lay in between. The CDR3 region is CSAPGWQKETQYF. The CDR3 nucleotides read TGCAGTGCCCCCGGGTGGCAGAAAGAGACCCAGTACTTC.

The chain joins TRBV7-9 to TRBJ1-3; 8 bases agree with TRBD1. Germline CDR1 is SEHNR and CDR2 is FQNEAQ (reference sequence). V gave up 0 bases and J gave up 0 bases; unmatched junction bases: 13. CDR3 length equals 20 residues. The CDR3: CASSLADWDRFPFSGNTIYF. CDR3 sequence (DNA): TGTGCCAGCAGCTTAGCGGATTGGGACAGGTTCCCTTTCTCTGGAAACACCATATATTTT.

The chain has TRBV4-1 and TRBJ2-7; D remains unclear. The germline CDR1 and CDR2 sequences are MGHRA and YSYEKL. Trimming pared 1 base from V and 7 bases from J, leaving 17 bases between. The CDR3 runs 15 residues. As DNA, the CDR3 is TGCGCCAGCAGCCAAGCCCTCAGCGAGTTTCGGGAGCAGTACTTC. As protein: CASSQALSEFREQYF.

This clonotype was seen only a few times. J is TRBJ1-5 and V is TRBV29-1; TRBD1 agrees at 7 bases. The V segment lost 4 bases and the J segment 8 bases; nucleotides outside the gene matches: 8. The CDR3 is made up of 13 amino acids. CDR1 is SQVTM and CDR2 is ANQGSEA in the germline V gene. Here the CDR3 DNA reads TGCAGCGTTGCAATGGCAGGGGGTGAGCCCCAGCATTTT. Its protein is CSVAMAGGEPQHF.

Ten or more counts support this clonotype. The chain carries TRBV28 and TRBJ1-4, with D unclear. The CDR3 is made up of 15 amino acids. Trimming took off 5 bases at V and 4 bases at J, with 14 bases between the two ends. Germline assignment: CDR1 MDHEN and CDR2 SYDVKM. CDR3 region: CASSPTGTHNEKLFF. The DNA for the CDR3 is TGTGCCAGCAGTCCCACGGGAACCCATAATGAAAAACTGTTTTTT.

This clonotype has just a few counts. The V and J genes are TRBV6-1 and TRBJ1-5; D remains ambiguous. CDR3 size: 12 residues. Trimming left V 1 base short and J 8 bases short, with 6 bases between. Germline CDR1 and CDR2: MNHNS and SASEGT. This CDR3 is CASSEVREPQHF. The CDR3 nucleotides read TGTGCCAGCAGTGAAGTGCGTGAGCCCCAGCATTTT.

V gene TRBV4-2 combines with J gene TRBJ1-1; maybe TRBD1 (6 bases). V was clipped by 2 bases and J by 9 bases, with 16 bases between them. Germline V CDR1 and CDR2: LGHNA, YNFKEQ. The CDR3 runs 14 residues. CDR3 DNA: TGTGCCAGCAGCCAACCTGACAGGTGGACTAAAGCTTTCTTT. Translating it yields CASSQPDRWTKAFF.

This clonotype was observed a handful of times. The rearrangement uses TRBV24-1 and TRBJ2-2, with 9 bases identical to TRBD1. The CDR3 length is 17 residues. Trimming took 5 bases from V and 5 from J; bases not matched to a gene: 11. Germline assignment: CDR1 KGHDR and CDR2 SFDVKD. The CDR3 bases are TGTGCCACCAGTGTGTCGGGACAGGGTTCTGGAACCGGGGAGCTGTTTTTT. This gives the protein CATSVSGQGSGTGELFF.

This clonotype was detected a few times. CDR3 coding DNA: TGCAGTGCTAGGGAGACAGGGCTCCCTAATCAGCCCCAGCATTTT. This gives the protein CSARETGLPNQPQHF. The J gene is TRBJ1-5, the V gene TRBV20-1; 7 positions agree with TRBD1. The ends lost 3 bases at V and 4 bases at J; junction bases unmatched: 9. Germline CDR1 and CDR2: DFQATT and SNEGSKA (reference sequence). This CDR3 comprises 15 residues.